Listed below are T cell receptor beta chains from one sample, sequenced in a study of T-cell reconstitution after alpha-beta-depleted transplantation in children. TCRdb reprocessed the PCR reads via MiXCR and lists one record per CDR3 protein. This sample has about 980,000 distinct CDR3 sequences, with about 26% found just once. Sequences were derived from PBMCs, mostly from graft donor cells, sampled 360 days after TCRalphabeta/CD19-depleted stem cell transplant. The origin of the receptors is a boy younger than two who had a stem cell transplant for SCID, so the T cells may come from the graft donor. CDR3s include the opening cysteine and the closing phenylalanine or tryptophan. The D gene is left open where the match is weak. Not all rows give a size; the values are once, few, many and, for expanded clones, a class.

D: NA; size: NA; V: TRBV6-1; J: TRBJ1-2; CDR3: CASWINYGYTF; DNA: TGTGCCAGCTGGATTAACTATGGCTACACCTTC
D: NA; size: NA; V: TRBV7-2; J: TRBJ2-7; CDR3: CASSLEGPYAQYF; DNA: TGTGCCAGCAGCTTAGAGGGCCCCTACGCTCAGTACTTC
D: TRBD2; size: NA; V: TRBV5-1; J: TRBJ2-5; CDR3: CASSWGLAGGPQETQYF; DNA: TGCGCCAGCAGCTGGGGACTAGCGGGGGGCCCGCAAGAGACCCAGTACTTC
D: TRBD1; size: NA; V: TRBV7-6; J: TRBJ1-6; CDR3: CASSLGGQGVSPLHF; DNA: TGTGCCAGCAGCTTAGGGGGACAGGGGGTTTCACCCCTCCACTTT
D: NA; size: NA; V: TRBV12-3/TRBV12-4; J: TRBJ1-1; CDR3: CASRAGYKTEAFF; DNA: TGTGCCAGCAGGGCAGGGTATAAGACTGAAGCTTTCTTT
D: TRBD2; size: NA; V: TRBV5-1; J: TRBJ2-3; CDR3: CASRWTSGGTDTQYF; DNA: TGCGCCAGCAGGTGGACAAGCGGGGGCACAGATACGCAGTATTTT
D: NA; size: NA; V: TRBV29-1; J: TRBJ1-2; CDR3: CSVDSSEFYGYTF; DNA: TGCAGCGTTGACTCGTCGGAGTTCTATGGCTACACCTTC
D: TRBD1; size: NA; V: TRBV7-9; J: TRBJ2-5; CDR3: CASSSGQGAETQYF; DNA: TGTGCCAGCAGCTCAGGACAGGGGGCAGAGACCCAGTACTTC
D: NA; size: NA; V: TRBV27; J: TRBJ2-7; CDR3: CASSLSGANSYEQYF; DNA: TGTGCCAGCAGTTTATCAGGGGCCAACTCCTACGAGCAGTACTTC
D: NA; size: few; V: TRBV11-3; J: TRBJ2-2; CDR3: CASSLGWLNTGELFF; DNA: TGTGCCAGCAGCTTAGGGTGGCTGAACACCGGGGAGCTGTTTTTT
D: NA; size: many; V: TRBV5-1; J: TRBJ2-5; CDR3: CASSLDARQQETQYF; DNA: TGCGCCAGCAGCTTGGATGCGCGGCAGCAAGAGACCCAGTACTTC
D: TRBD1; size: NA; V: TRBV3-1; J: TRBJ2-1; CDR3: CASCQAFWTGLNNEQFF; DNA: TGTGCCAGCTGCCAAGCCTTCTGGACAGGGCTGAACAATGAGCAGTTCTTC
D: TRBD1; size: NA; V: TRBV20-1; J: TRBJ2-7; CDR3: CSAARDSTYEQYF; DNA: TGCAGTGCAGCCCGGGACAGTACCTACGAGCAGTACTTC
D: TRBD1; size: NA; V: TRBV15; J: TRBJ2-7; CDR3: CATSSGTGTYEQYF; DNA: TGTGCCACCAGCAGCGGGACAGGGACCTACGAGCAGTACTTC
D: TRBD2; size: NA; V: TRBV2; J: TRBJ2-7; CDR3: CASSEGGGGREQYF; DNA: TGTGCCAGCAGTGAGGGCGGGGGAGGACGGGAGCAGTACTTC
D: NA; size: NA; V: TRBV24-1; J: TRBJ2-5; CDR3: CATPRTAQETQYF; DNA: TGTGCCACCCCAAGGACAGCTCAAGAGACCCAGTACTTC
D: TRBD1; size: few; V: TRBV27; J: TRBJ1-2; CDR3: CASSSPGQGAYGYTF; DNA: TGTGCCAGCAGTTCTCCGGGACAGGGGGCATATGGCTACACCTTC
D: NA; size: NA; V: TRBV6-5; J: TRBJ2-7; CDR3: CASSYSTRGVYEQYF; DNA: TGTGCCAGCAGTTACTCGACTCGCGGGGTCTACGAGCAGTACTTC
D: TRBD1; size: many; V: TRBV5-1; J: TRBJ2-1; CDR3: CASSVAGTGVYNEQFF; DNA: TGCGCCAGCAGCGTTGCCGGGACAGGAGTCTACAATGAGCAGTTCTTC
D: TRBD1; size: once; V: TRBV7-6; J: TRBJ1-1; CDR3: CASSGSRGLANTEAFF; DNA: TGTGCCAGCAGCGGCTCCAGGGGGTTGGCGAACACTGAAGCTTTCTTT
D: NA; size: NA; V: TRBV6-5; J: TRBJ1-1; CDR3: CASSYSLVRWDTEAFF; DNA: TGTGCCAGCAGTTACTCGCTGGTCCGCTGGGACACTGAAGCTTTCTTT
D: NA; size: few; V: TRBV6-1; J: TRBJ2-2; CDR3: CASRPQSGGGELFF; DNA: TGTGCCAGCAGGCCCCAGTCAGGAGGCGGGGAGCTGTTTTTT
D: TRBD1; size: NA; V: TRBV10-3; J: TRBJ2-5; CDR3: CATIPTGGETQYF; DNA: TGTGCCACAATCCCGACAGGGGGAGAGACCCAGTACTTC
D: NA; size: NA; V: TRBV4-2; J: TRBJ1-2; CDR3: CASSQDQVDYGYTF; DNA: TGTGCCAGCAGCCAAGATCAAGTAGACTATGGCTACACCTTC
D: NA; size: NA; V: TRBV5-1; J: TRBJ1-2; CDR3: CASSLGGAPNYGYTF; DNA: TGCGCCAGCAGCTTGGGTGGAGCACCGAACTATGGCTACACCTTC
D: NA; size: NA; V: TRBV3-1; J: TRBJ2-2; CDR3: CASSQAERLGGELFF; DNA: TGTGCCAGCAGCCAAGCAGAGAGGCTGGGCGGGGAGCTGTTTTTT
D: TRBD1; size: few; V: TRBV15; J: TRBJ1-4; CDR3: CATQRGTGTGREKLFF; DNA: TGTGCCACCCAGAGGGGGACCGGGACAGGGCGCGAAAAACTGTTTTTT
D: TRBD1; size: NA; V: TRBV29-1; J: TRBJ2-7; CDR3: CSAGTGALFEQYF; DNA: TGCAGCGCTGGGACAGGGGCTTTATTCGAGCAGTACTTC
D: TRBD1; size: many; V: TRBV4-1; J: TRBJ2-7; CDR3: CASSQVWTGPDYEQYF; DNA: TGCGCCAGCAGCCAAGTGTGGACAGGGCCCGACTACGAGCAGTACTTC
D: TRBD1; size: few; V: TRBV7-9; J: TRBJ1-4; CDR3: CASSPGTAATNEKLFF; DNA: TGTGCCAGCAGCCCAGGGACAGCAGCAACTAATGAAAAACTGTTTTTT
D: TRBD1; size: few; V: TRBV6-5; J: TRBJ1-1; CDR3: CASSYGALLLRGPHTEAFF; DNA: TGTGCCAGCAGTTACGGGGCCCTATTACTGAGGGGGCCCCACACTGAAGCTTTCTTT
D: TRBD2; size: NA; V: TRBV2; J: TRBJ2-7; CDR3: CASSRLAGGPSFEQYF; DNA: TGTGCCAGCAGCCGCCTAGCGGGAGGGCCTAGTTTTGAGCAGTACTTC
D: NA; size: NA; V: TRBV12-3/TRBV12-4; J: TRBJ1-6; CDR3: CASSSGTPRDSPLHF; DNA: TGTGCCAGCAGTTCCGGGACACCTCGGGATTCACCCCTCCACTTT